The T cell receptor beta chain under discussion was sequenced for a study of early T cells in non-severe SARS-CoV-2 infection. Study context: Sequenced material consisted of bulk RNA (from unsorted whole blood), and chains were unpaired.

Regarding this clonotype: What it recognizes is unknown. One end of the junction is discordant with germline, which a read error may explain.

CDR1 and CDR2 from the germline V gene are ENHRY and SYGVKD. The CDR3 contains 14 residues. Each single cDNA molecule received a unique molecular identifier. TCRdb re-derived calls from the 5' RACE reads in MiXCR, one entry per CDR3 protein. The sample carries 30,000 to 35,000 distinct CDR3 sequences, approximately 7% recorded once. Study-level findings and limits: Anti-spike CD8 responses were favored in VDJdb matching, and private and CD4 specificities were missed.

Sequenced: whole blood. The chain combines TRBV10-3 with TRBJ2-1, with D possibly TRBD1 on 6 matching bases. This clonotype was obtained from an adult who was a healthcare worker with PCR-confirmed SARS-CoV-2 infection or an uninfected control (not recorded which). The CDR3 DNA is TGTGCCATCAGTGCACCAGGGGAAAGCAATCAGCAGTTCTTC. Protein sequence: CAISAPGESNQQFF.